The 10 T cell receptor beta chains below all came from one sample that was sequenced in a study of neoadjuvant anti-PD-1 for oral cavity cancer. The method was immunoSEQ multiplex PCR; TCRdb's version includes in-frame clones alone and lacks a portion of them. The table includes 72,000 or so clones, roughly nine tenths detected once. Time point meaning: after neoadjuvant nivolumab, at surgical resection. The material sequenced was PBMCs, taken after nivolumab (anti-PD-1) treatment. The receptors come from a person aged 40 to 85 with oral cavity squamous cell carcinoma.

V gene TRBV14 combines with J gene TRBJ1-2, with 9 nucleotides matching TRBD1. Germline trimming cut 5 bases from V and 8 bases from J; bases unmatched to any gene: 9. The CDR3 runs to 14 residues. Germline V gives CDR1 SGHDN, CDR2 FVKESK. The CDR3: CASSSRGTGKGYTF. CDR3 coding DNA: TGTGCCAGCAGCTCGAGGGGGACAGGGAAAGGCTACACCTTC.

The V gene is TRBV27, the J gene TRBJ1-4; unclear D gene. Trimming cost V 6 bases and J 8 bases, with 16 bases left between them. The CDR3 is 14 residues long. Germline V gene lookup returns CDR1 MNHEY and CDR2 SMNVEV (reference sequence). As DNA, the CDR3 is TGTGCCAGCAGGAGAGACGTAGGCGACGAAAAACTGTTTTTT. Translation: CASRRDVGDEKLFF. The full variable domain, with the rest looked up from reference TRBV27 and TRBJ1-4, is EAQVTQNPRYLITVTGKKLTVTCSQNMNHEYMSWYRQDPGLGLRQIYYSMNVEVTDKGDVPEGYKVSRKEKRNFPLILESPSPNQTSLYFCASRRDVGDEKLFFGSGTQLSVL.

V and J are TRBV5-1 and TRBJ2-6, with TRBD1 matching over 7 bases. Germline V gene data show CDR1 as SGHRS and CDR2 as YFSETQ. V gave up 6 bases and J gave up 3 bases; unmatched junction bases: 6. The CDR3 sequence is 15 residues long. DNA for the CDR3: TGCGCCAGCACCCCAGGGGACAGTGGGGCCAACGTCCTGACTTTC. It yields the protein CASTPGDSGANVLTF.

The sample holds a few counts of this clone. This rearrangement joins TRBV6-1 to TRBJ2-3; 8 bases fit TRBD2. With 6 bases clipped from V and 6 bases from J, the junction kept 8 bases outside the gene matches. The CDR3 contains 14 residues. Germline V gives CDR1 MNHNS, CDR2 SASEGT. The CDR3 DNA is TGTGCCAGCAGGTCGGGCGGGAGGCGTGATACGCAGTATTTT. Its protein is CASRSGGRRDTQYF.

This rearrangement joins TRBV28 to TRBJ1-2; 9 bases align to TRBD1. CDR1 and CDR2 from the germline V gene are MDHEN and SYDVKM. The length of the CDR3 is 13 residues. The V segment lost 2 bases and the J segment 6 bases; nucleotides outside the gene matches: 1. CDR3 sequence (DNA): TGTGCCAGCAGTTTAGGGGACAGGGATGGCTACACCTTC. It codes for CASSLGDRDGYTF.

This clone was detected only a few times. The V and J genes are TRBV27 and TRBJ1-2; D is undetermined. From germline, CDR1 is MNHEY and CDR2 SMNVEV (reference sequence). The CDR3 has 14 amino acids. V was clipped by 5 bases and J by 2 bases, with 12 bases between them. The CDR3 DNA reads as TGTGCCAGCAGTAGCCTTTGGGGAAACTATGGCTACACCTTC. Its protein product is CASSSLWGNYGYTF.

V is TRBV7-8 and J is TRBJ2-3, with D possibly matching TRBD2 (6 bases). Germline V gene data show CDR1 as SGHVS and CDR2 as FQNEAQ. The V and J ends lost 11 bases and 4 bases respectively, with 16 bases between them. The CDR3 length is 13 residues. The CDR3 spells CAFGGQSADTQYF. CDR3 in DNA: TGTGCCTTCGGAGGGCAGTCGGCAGATACGCAGTATTTT.

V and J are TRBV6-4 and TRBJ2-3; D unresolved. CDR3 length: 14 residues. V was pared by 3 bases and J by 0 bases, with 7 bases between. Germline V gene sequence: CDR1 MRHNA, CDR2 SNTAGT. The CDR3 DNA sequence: TGTGCCAGCAGTGAAGACGTTAGCACAGATACGCAGTATTTT. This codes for CASSEDVSTDTQYF.

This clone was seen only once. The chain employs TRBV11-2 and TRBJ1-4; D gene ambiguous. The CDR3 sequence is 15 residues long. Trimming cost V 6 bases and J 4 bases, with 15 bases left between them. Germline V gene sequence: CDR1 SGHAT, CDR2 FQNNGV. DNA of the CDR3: TGTGCCAGCAGACGCCCGGGCCCGCTTAATGAAAAACTGTTTTTT. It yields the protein CASRRPGPLNEKLFF.

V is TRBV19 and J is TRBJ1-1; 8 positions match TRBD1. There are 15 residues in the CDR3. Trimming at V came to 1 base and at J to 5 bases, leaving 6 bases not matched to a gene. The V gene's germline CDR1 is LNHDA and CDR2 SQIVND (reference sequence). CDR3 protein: CASSIVPGGRTEAFF. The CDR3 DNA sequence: TGTGCCAGTAGTATAGTCCCAGGGGGCCGTACTGAAGCTTTCTTT.